A single sample is the source of the 2 T cell receptor beta chains below, sequenced in a study of control samples from healthy donors and cancer patients. Assay: immunoSEQ multiplex PCR; the TCRdb copy retains only in-frame clones and omits some. Of over 100,000 clones listed, about nine tenths are singletons. The source material was blood. Receptors originate from a man aged 40-49 years in good health.

This sequence joins TRBV3-1 (or the pseudogene TRBV3-2) and TRBJ2-1; D is undetermined. The V and J ends lost 6 bases and 9 bases respectively, with 15 bases between them. Germline V gene sequence: CDR1 LGHDT, CDR2 YNNKEL (reference sequence). There are 13 residues in the CDR3. The CDR3 DNA reads as TGTGCCAGCAGTCGCAAGGTGGGGTCTGAGCAGTTCTTC. Its protein product is CASSRKVGSEQFF.

This clone was detected a few times. The chain recombines TRBV11-2 with TRBJ1-1; D is undetermined. CDR1 is SGHAT and CDR2 is FQNNGV in the germline V gene. The CDR3 contains 15 residues. Trimming shortened V by 5 bases and J by 0 bases, and 13 bases separated the two germline ends. The CDR3 sequence: CASSPEELMNTEAFF. CDR3 DNA: TGTGCCAGCAGCCCAGAGGAGCTAATGAACACTGAAGCTTTCTTT.